A single T cell receptor (beta chain) is shown here with its context. Its antigen is unknown. Losses at the gene ends were 6 bases for V and 3 bases for J; bases not matched to a gene: 5. The germline gives CDR1 SGHDT, CDR2 YYEEEE. CDR3 length: 13 amino acids. This specimen belongs to a study of lymphopenia after photon versus proton radiotherapy. General study points: After the lymphocyte nadir, photon-treated repertoires showed oligoclonal expansion, especially of CD8+ Temra cells.

Generated by immunoSEQ multiplex PCR, the TCRdb table keeps only in-frame clones and is missing some. The sample gives 68,000 or so clones, approximately 91% of which show up once; about 3% is in the top ten. Sequencing used peripheral blood, obtained from a patient treated with photon-based radiotherapy. The clonotype comes from a woman aged 70-85 years with pancreatic cancer. The V call is TRBV5-6, the J call TRBJ1-2; 7 bases align to TRBD1. As DNA, the CDR3 is TGTGCCAGCACCCGACAGGGCGACTATGGCTACACCTTC. Translated, it gives CASTRQGDYGYTF.